One sample yielded the 5 T cell receptor beta chains listed below, sequenced in a study of human T cells and chemical hapten exposure. Time point indicated: healthy volunteer bleed at 6 weeks. From whole blood left unfractionated, total RNA was extracted. TCRdb reprocessed the RACE reads with MiXCR, giving one entry per CDR3 protein. In the table there are under 50,000 distinct CDR3 sequences, approximately 4% of which are singletons. Sequencing was performed on whole blood. The receptors stem from a human donor in good health. Some clones in this sample may be carry-over from other donors' samples.

This clonotype was detected only a few times. The rearrangement uses TRBV6-6 and TRBJ1-3; D call uncertain. Trimming stripped 2 bases from V and 0 bases from J, with 5 bases between. This CDR3 contains 14 residues. Germline CDR1 and CDR2: MNHNY and SVGAGI (reference sequence). CDR3 bases: TGTGCCAGCAGTTACGTCATCTCTGGAAACACCATATATTTT. Translating it yields CASSYVISGNTIYF.

This clonotype has more than one count but fewer than ten. The chain employs TRBV6-1 and TRBJ1-6; D call uncertain. V gave up 5 bases and J gave up 0 bases, with 8 bases separating them. The germline CDR1 and CDR2 sequences are MNHNS and SASEGT. The CDR3 length is 15 residues. The CDR3 region is CASSPVSSYNSPLHF. The CDR3 DNA reads as TGTGCCAGCAGTCCAGTAAGCTCCTATAATTCACCCCTCCACTTT.

The V and J genes are TRBV29-1 and TRBJ1-1, with D perhaps TRBD1 (5 bases). Germline assignment: CDR1 SQVTM and CDR2 ANQGSEA. This CDR3 contains 14 residues. Trimming shortened V by 6 bases and J by 0 bases, and 14 bases separated the two germline ends. This chain's CDR3 is CSVGLGGVNTEAFF. In DNA form, the CDR3 reads TGCAGCGTGGGACTTGGGGGAGTGAACACTGAAGCTTTCTTT.

This clonotype was counted many times. This chain links TRBV9 with TRBJ2-7, with D uncertain. The CDR3 spans 13 residues. Trimming stripped 4 bases from V and 6 bases from J, with 14 bases between. The germline V gene has CDR1 SGDLS and CDR2 YYNGEE. CDR3 nucleotides: TGTGCCAGCAGCCCCTCGGGTGACGGCGAGCAGTACTTC. Translated, it gives CASSPSGDGEQYF.

This clonotype has ten or more counts. This sequence joins TRBV6-5 and TRBJ2-7, with D possibly being TRBD1 or TRBD2 (5 bases each). The CDR3 has 14 amino acids. Germline CDR1 is MNHEY and CDR2 is SVGAGI. Deletions cut 6 bases from V and 6 bases from J, with 18 bases between. CDR3 loop: CASSPPWGRGEQYF. The CDR3 DNA sequence: TGTGCCAGCAGCCCCCCCTGGGGACGGGGCGAGCAGTACTTC.